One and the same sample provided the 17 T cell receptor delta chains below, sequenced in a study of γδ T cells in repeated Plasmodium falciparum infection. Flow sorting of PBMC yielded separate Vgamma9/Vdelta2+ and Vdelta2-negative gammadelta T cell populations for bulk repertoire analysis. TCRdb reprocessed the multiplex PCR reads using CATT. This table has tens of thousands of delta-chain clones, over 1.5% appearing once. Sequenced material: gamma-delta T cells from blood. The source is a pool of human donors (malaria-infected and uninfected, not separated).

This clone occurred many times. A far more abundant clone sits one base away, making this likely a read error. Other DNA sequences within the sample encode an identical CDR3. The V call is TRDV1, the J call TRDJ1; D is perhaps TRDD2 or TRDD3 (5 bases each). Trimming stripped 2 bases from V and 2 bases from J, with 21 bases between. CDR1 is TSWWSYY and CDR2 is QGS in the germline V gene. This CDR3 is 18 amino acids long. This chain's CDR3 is CALGEVGGIPSYTDKLIF. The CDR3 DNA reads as TGTGCTCTTGGGGAAGTGGGAGGGATCCCATCCTATACCGATAAACTCATCTTT.

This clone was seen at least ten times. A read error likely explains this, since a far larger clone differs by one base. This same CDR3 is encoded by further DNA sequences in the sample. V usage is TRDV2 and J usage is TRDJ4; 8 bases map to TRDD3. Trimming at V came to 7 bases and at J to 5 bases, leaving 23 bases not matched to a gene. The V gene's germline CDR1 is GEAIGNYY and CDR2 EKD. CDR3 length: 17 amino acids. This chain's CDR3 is CACFHGDTSAEVRPLIF. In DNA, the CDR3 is TGTGCCTGCTTCCACGGGGATACATCAGCGGAAGTCAGGCCCCTGATCTTT.

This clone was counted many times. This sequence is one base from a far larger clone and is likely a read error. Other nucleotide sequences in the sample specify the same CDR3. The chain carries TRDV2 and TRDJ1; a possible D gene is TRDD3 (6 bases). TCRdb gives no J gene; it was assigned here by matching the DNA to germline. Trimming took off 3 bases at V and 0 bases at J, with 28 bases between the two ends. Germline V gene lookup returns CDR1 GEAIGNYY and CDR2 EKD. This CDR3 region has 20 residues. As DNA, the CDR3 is TGTGCCTGTGACCATCCTCAATCCTGGGGATCGTCTGCGTACACCGATAAACTCATCTTT. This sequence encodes CACDHPQSWGSSAYTDKLIF.

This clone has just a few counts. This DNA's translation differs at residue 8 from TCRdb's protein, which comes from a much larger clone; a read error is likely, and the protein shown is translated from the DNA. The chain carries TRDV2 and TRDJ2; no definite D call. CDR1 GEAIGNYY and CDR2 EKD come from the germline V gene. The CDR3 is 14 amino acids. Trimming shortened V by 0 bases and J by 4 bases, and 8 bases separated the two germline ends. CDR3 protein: CACDTITETAQLFF. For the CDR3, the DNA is TGTGCCTGTGACACCATTACTGAGACAGCACAACTCTTCTTT.

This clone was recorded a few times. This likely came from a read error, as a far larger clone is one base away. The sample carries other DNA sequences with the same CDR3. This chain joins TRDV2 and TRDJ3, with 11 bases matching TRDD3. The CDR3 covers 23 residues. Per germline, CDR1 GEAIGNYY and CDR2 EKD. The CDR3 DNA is TGTGCCTGCGACACCGGGGACTGGGGGATATCGCGGACCAGCTCCCGGGACACCCGACAGATGTTTTTC. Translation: CACDTGDWGISRTSSRDTRQMFF.

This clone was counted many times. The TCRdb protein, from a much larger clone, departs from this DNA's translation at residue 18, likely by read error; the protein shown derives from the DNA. CDR3 protein: CALGEGAPLRPGDTVDKPIF. The CDR3 coding sequence is TGTGCTCTTGGGGAAGGAGCGCCTTTACGTCCGGGGGATACAGTCGATAAACCCATCTTT. The chain is built from TRDV1 and TRDJ1, with 9 bases identical to TRDD3. The germline V gene encodes CDR1 TSWWSYY and CDR2 QGS. There are 20 residues in the CDR3.

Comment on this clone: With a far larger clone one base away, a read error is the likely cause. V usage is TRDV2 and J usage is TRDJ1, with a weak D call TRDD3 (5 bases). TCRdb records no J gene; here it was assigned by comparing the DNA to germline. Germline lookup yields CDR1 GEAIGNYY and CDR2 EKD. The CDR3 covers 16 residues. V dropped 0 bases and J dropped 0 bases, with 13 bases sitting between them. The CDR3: CACDTPWACNTDKLIF. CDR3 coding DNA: TGTGCCTGTGACACCCCCTGGGCTTGTAACACCGATAAACTCATCTTT.

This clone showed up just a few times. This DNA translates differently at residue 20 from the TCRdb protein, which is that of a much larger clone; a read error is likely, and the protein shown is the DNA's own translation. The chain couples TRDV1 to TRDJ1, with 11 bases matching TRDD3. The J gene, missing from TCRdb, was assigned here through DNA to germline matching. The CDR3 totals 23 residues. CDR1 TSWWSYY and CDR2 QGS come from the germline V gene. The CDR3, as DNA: TGTGCTCTTGGGGAACTAAGGCTAGAAGGCATGGGTCTGGGGGATACAGACACCGATGAACTCATCTTT. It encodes CALGELRLEGMGLGDTDTDELIF.

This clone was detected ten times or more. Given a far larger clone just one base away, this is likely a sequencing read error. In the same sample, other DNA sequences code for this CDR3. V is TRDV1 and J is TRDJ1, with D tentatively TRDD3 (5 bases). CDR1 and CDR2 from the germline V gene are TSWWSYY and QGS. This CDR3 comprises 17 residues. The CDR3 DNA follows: TGCGCTCTTGGGGAGCCGGAGTACGTGAGGGTCCCCGATAAACTCATCTTT. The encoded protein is CALGEPEYVRVPDKLIF.

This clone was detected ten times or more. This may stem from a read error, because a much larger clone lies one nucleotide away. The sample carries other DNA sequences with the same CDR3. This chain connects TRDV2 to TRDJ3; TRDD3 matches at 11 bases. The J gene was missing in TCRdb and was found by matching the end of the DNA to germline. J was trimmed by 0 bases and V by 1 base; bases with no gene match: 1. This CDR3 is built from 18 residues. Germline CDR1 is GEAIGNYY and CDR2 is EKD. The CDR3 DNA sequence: TGTGCCTGTGACACTGGGGGATACGCCTCCTGGGACACCCGACAGATGTTTTTC. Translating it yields CACDTGGYASWDTRQMFF.

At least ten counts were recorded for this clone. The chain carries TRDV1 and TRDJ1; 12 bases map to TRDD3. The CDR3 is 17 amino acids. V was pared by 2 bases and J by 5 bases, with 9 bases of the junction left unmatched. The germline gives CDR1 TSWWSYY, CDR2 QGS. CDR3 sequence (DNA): TGTGCTCTTGGGGAATCATTCCTCTGGGGGATACGGGATAAACTCATCTTT. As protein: CALGESFLWGIRDKLIF.

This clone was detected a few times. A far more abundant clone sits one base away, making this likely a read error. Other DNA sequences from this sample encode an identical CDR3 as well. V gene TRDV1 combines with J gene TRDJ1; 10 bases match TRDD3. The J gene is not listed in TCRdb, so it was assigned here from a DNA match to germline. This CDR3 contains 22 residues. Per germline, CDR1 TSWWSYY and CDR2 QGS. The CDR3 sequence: CALGELRPYWGIRPWGTDKLIF. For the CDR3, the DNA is TGTGCCCTTGGGGAACTACGGCCCTACTGGGGGATTCGTCCCTGGGGCACCGATAAACTCATCTTT.

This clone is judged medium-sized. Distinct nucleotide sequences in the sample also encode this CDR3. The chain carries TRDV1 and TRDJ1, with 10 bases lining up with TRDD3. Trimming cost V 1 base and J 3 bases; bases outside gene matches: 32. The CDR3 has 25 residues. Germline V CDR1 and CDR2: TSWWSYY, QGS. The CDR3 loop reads CALGEPSWRAPADRVLGDTSDKLIF. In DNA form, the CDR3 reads TGTGCTCTTGGGGAACCCTCTTGGCGAGCCCCTGCGGACAGAGTTTTGGGGGATACATCCGATAAACTCATCTTT.

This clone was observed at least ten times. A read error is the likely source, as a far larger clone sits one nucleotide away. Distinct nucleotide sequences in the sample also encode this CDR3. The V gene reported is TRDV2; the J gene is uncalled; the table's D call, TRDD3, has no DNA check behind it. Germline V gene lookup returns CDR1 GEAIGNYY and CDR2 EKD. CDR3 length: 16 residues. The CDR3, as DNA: TGTGCCTGTGACTACAACTGGGGGATTGCCACCGATAAGCTCATCTTT. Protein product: CACDYNWGIATDKLIF.

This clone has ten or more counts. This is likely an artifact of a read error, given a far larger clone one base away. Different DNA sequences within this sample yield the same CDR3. The DNA of the CDR3 is TGTGCTCTTGGGGAATACGTAGCTTCGGCCCCGTACACCGACAAACTCATCTTT. It specifies CALGEYVASAPYTDKLIF. The V call is TRDV1, the J call TRDJ1; no clear D gene. TCRdb carries no J gene annotation; the J gene was assigned here by matching the DNA with germline. CDR1 and CDR2 from the germline V gene are TSWWSYY and QGS. The CDR3 totals 18 residues.

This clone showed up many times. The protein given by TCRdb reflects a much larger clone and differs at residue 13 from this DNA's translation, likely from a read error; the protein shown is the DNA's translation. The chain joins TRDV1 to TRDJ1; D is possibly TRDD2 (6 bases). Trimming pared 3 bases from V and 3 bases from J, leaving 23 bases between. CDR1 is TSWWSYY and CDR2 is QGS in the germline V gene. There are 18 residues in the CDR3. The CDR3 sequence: CALGEGPTPPLPADKLIF. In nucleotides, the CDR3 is TGTGCTCTTGGGGAGGGTCCTACACCGCCCCTCCCGGCCGATAAACTCATCTTT.

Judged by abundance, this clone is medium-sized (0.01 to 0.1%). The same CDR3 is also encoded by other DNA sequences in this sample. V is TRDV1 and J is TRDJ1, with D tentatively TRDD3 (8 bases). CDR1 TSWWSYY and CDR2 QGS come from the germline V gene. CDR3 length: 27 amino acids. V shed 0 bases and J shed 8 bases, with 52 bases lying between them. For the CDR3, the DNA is TGTGCTCTTGGGGAACTCCACCCTTTAAGGTTCCTACCTTACTGGGGGTCCCCTTCCTTTCACATCGGGAAACTCATCTTT. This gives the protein CALGELHPLRFLPYWGSPSFHIGKLIF.